A selection of T cell receptor beta chains follows, all from one sample in a study of T cell repertoires in cytomegalovirus infection. TCRdb reanalysed the reads using MiXCR and keeps one entry per CDR3 protein. The sample lists fewer than 700,000 distinct CDR3 sequences; roughly a quarter were seen once. The source material was CD8+ T cells from PBMCs. These receptors came from a human donor in good health (CMV status not recorded). Some clones in this sample may be carry-over from other donors' samples. CDR3s include the opening cysteine and the closing phenylalanine or tryptophan. D genes are given only for firm matches. Only some rows state a clone size, as once, few, many or a class for expanded clones.

>.|TRBJ1-1|17|.|TRBV5-1
CASSLWQGEVLRTEAFF
TGCGCCAGCAGCTTGTGGCAGGGTGAGGTTTTGAGGACTGAAGCTTTCTTT
>.|TRBJ1-6|17|.|TRBV6-4
CASSDTKDSRYNSPLHF
TGTGCCAGCAGTGACACGAAAGACAGCCGCTATAATTCACCCCTCCACTTT
>.|TRBJ1-2|14|.|TRBV28
CATTSMDLAYGYTF
TGTGCCACCACATCGATGGACCTAGCCTATGGCTACACCTTC
>TRBD2|TRBJ2-1|18|few|TRBV7-9
CASSTGLAGGRSYNEQFF
TGTGCCAGCAGCACGGGACTAGCGGGGGGGCGGTCCTACAATGAGCAGTTCTTC
>TRBD1|TRBJ2-7|14|.|TRBV20-1
CSARGQGRAYEQYF
TGCAGTGCTAGAGGACAGGGACGGGCCTACGAGCAGTACTTC
>.|TRBJ2-3|17|.|TRBV12-5
CASGFEIQEGQGDTQYF
TGTGCTAGTGGTTTCGAGATACAGGAAGGCCAAGGAGATACGCAGTATTTT
>.|TRBJ2-1|14|few|TRBV28
CASTLGPTYNEQFF
TGTGCCAGCACCCTAGGGCCTACGTACAATGAGCAGTTCTTC
>TRBD2|TRBJ2-7|16|.|TRBV20-1
CSAEGLAGGDPYEQYF
TGCAGTGCTGAGGGACTAGCGGGGGGAGATCCCTACGAGCAGTACTTC
>.|TRBJ1-1|18|.|TRBV7-9
CASKQHKDIWGMNTEAFF
TGTGCCAGCAAACAACACAAGGACATATGGGGGATGAACACTGAAGCTTTCTTT
>TRBD2|TRBJ2-1|14|few|TRBV7-2
CASSFSGGADEQFF
TGTGCCAGCAGCTTTAGCGGGGGGGCCGATGAGCAGTTCTTC
>TRBD2|TRBJ2-5|16|.|TRBV2
CASSGVAGQIKESQYF
TGTGCCAGCAGTGGAGTAGCGGGTCAAATCAAAGAGTCCCAGTACTTC
>.|TRBJ2-5|12|.|TRBV5-6
CASSLYGENQYF
TGTGCCAGCAGCTTGTATGGCGAGAACCAGTACTTC
>TRBD2|TRBJ2-3|16|few|TRBV25-1
CASSEYGGGAKDTQYF
TGTGCCAGCAGTGAATACGGCGGGGGGGCCAAAGATACGCAGTATTTT
>TRBD1|TRBJ1-5|16|few|TRBV7-2
CASSTFSGTGYQPQHF
TGTGCCAGCAGCACCTTTTCCGGGACAGGGTATCAGCCCCAGCATTTT
>TRBD1|TRBJ2-7|15|many|TRBV7-6
CASSLGGTGSYEQYF
TGTGCCAGCAGCTTAGGAGGGACAGGGTCCTACGAGCAGTACTTC
>TRBD2|TRBJ2-1|14|many|TRBV7-2
CASSLTSGFNEQFF
TGTGCCAGCAGCCTGACTAGCGGGTTCAATGAGCAGTTCTTC
>TRBD1|TRBJ1-1|15|.|TRBV7-9
CASSPWGQGRTEAFF
TGTGCCAGCAGCCCCTGGGGACAGGGACGGACTGAAGCTTTCTTT
>TRBD1|TRBJ1-1|18|.|TRBV29-1
CSVKSRGQEIRDYTEAFF
TGCAGCGTTAAAAGTCGAGGACAGGAAATCAGGGACTACACTGAAGCTTTCTTT
>TRBD2|TRBJ2-3|18|.|TRBV7-9
CASSIPGLAGDHEDTQYF
TGTGCCAGCAGCATCCCGGGACTAGCGGGGGACCATGAAGATACGCAGTATTTT
>TRBD2|TRBJ2-2|17|many|TRBV6-1
CASSGLAGASNTGELFF
TGTGCCAGCAGCGGACTAGCGGGGGCTTCGAACACCGGGGAGCTGTTTTTT
>.|TRBJ1-1|12|.|TRBV20-1
CSARLAQLEAFF
TGCAGTGCTCGCCTCGCACAGTTGGAAGCTTTCTTT
>.|TRBJ1-5|12|.|TRBV6-1
CAAATENQPQHF
TGTGCCGCCGCGACGGAGAATCAGCCCCAGCATTTT
>TRBD2|TRBJ2-3|15|many|TRBV7-2
CASSLGLAITDTQYF
TGTGCCAGCAGCTTAGGACTAGCAATCACAGATACGCAGTATTTT
>.|TRBJ1-1|14|.|TRBV7-9
CASSPPSQNTEAFF
TGTGCCAGCAGCCCTCCGAGCCAGAACACTGAAGCTTTCTTT
>.|TRBJ1-1|13|.|TRBV25-1
CASSATGSTEAFF
TGTGCCAGCAGTGCGACAGGATCCACTGAAGCTTTCTTT
>.|TRBJ2-3|15|many|TRBV7-9
CASSLLGHFTDTQYF
TGTGCCAGCAGCCTCCTAGGACACTTCACAGATACGCAGTATTTT
>TRBD2|TRBJ2-2|18|many|TRBV7-9
CASSYPGLAGVLTGELFF
TGTGCCAGCAGCTACCCGGGACTAGCGGGGGTCCTCACCGGGGAGCTGTTTTTT
>.|TRBJ2-5|15|few|TRBV20-1
CSARKDGGRQETQYF
TGCAGTGCTAGAAAGGACGGGGGGCGTCAAGAGACCCAGTACTTC
>.|TRBJ1-1|14|.|TRBV20-1
CSARVSHINTEAFF
TGCAGTGCTAGAGTGTCGCACATTAACACTGAAGCTTTCTTT
>.|TRBJ2-7|15|many|TRBV7-8
CASSLDGVFSYEQYF
TGTGCCAGCAGCTTAGACGGGGTATTCTCCTACGAGCAGTACTTC
>.|TRBJ2-3|16|.|TRBV28
CASSSSSGLRTDTQYF
TGTGCCAGCAGTTCAAGTAGCGGTTTACGCACAGATACGCAGTATTTT
>.|TRBJ1-6|15|.|TRBV28
CASIYQLGGSSPLHF
TGTGCCAGCATTTACCAACTGGGGGGCAGTTCACCCCTCCACTTT
>.|TRBJ1-6|14|many|TRBV7-6
CASSTQRSNSPLHF
TGTGCCAGCAGCACTCAACGAAGTAATTCACCCCTCCACTTT
>.|TRBJ1-5|13|.|TRBV7-6
CASSLGRNQHQHF
TGTGCCAGCAGCTTGGGCAGGAATCAGCACCAGCATTTT
>TRBD2|TRBJ2-2|18|.|TRBV10-3
CAISGGLAGAVNTGELFF
TGTGCCATCAGTGGGGGGCTAGCGGGGGCCGTGAACACCGGGGAGCTGTTTTTT
>.|TRBJ2-3|15|many|TRBV7-2
CASSLGWASTDTQYF
TGTGCCAGCAGCTTGGGGTGGGCCAGCACAGATACGCAGTATTTT
>.|TRBJ2-3|16|.|TRBV27
CASSLSGGYEADTQYF
TGTGCCAGCAGTTTATCTGGAGGGTATGAAGCAGATACGCAGTATTTT
>.|TRBJ2-2|14|few|TRBV12-3/TRBV12-4
CASSFEHQPGELFF
TGTGCCAGCAGTTTCGAACACCAGCCCGGGGAGCTGTTTTTT
>TRBD1|TRBJ1-5|19|few|TRBV23-1
CASSRQGASNPVSNQPQHF
TGCGCCAGCAGTCGACAGGGGGCGAGTAACCCCGTCAGCAATCAGCCCCAGCATTTT
>.|TRBJ1-1|15|.|TRBV6-2/TRBV6-3
CASSFPGGALTEAFF
TGTGCCAGCAGTTTCCCGGGGGGGGCCCTCACTGAAGCTTTCTTT
>TRBD1|TRBJ2-1|20|.|TRBV27
CASSWNHGDSIFKPHNEQFF
TGTGCCAGCAGTTGGAACCATGGGGACAGCATTTTTAAGCCCCACAATGAGCAGTTCTTC